This entry concerns a single T cell receptor beta chain. Its cognate antigen has yet to be identified. The sample holds no much larger clone one base away, and base qualities are not on file. The immunoSEQ Assay, a bias-controlled multiplex PCR, was used to amplify TCRbeta CDR3 regions from genomic DNA. Per the authors' processing: Within the assay, amplification of reference gene primers was used to estimate how many nucleated cells each sample contained. Sequence reads were collapsed and filtered to measure the absolute abundance of every unique TCRbeta CDR3 rearrangement. For each sample, productive Simpson clonality was calculated as the square root of Simpson's diversity index over productive rearrangements. TCRdb took over this immuneACCESS table, retaining in-frame rearrangements with V and J assigned. Such tables are incomplete; in checked studies, under half of the missing clones stem from an unresolved V gene, and the remainder is unexplained. That table furnishes V, J and clone size, whereas the DNA furnished D and trimming. This sample comprises more than 200,000 clones, roughly 90% of them detected only once. The ten largest account for approximately 0.7% of the sample.

The data belong to a study of blood T cell repertoires in COVID-19 (TCRdb year 2020). About the full investigation: The collaborator samples originated in the United States, Italy and Spain and spanned the acute and convalescent phases of COVID-19. The dataset comprised deeply sampled blood TCRbeta repertoires from subjects exposed to, actively infected with, or recovered from COVID-19. The repertoires were made available in a free public database intended to serve as a resource for research on the immune response to SARS-CoV-2. Samples were obtained from the ongoing ImmuneRACE study (first 160 participants) and from over 1,000 subjects provided by 6 global collaborators. The material from the prospective study consisted of cDNA or gDNA derived from T cells, B-cell-depleted T cells, or PBMCs. Where available, HLA class I and class II types were taken from metadata supplied by the sample provider and were not determined by assay-based typing. Nearly every sample came with metadata listing a de-identified subject ID, COVID-19 status, age in years and sex.

Summary of the overall study and its limitations: How much clinical and demographic metadata was included differed by source and by participant, and the metadata was provided uncurated.

The collaborating institutions used their own protocols to collect whole blood in K2EDTA tubes. For TCRbeta analysis, collaborators shipped samples in one of three forms: frozen whole blood, isolated PBMCs, or DNA extracted from either of those sample types. Material for sequencing was peripheral blood. This sequence was found in a human donor in a cohort sampled during active COVID-19.

CDR3 reads: CAWRPTGAGNTIYF. The DNA sequence reads TGTGCCTGGCGCCCAACAGGGGCTGGAAACACCATATATTTT. The rearrangement combines TRBV30 with TRBJ1-3, with 7 central nucleotides matching TRBD1. The CDR3 numbers 14 residues from cysteine through phenylalanine. Here the CDR3 DNA is all that survives: 42 bases in frame from base 1. Unmatched junction bases come to 6, with V trimmed by 5 bases and J by 2 bases. According to the germline V gene (reference sequence), CDR1 reads GTSNPN and CDR2 reads SVGIG.